These 15 T cell receptor beta chains were all obtained from the same sample, sequenced in a study of sequential checkpoint blockade in melanoma. Sequencing used immunoSEQ multiplex PCR; TCRdb keeps in-frame clones, though not all of them. The table records some 20,000 clones, more than 60% of them present only once. The treatment denotes: randomized to nivolumab then ipilimumab (arm A) or the reverse (arm B). Here the sequenced sample was CD8+ T cells sorted from blood (inferred from file names), taken from a patient given nivolumab and ipilimumab in sequence. All receptors derive from a human donor with melanoma.

The table lists this clone with a count of one. CDR3 DNA sequence: TGTGCCAGCAGCTCCACCACAGGGTTTGGGGCCCTCCACTTT. This codes for CASSSTTGFGALHF. The chain joins TRBV27 to TRBJ1-6; TRBD1 is a possible D gene (6 bases). The ends were cut back, 6 bases at V and 14 bases at J, with 20 bases in the middle. The germline V gene encodes CDR1 MNHEY and CDR2 SMNVEV (reference sequence). The length of the CDR3 is 14 residues.

This sequence joins TRBV27 and TRBJ2-6, with TRBD1 matching 9 bases. The J segment lost 0 bases and the V segment lost 6 bases, leaving 9 bases of the junction unmatched. The CDR3 contains 18 residues. The V gene's germline CDR1 is MNHEY and CDR2 SMNVEV (reference sequence). The CDR3 is CASSIWTGVASGANVLTF. The CDR3 coding sequence is TGTGCCAGCAGCATCTGGACAGGGGTTGCCTCTGGGGCCAACGTCCTGACTTTC.

The genes are TRBV19 and TRBJ1-5; D is unclear. With 3 bases removed from V and 9 bases from J, the gap between germline ends came to 12 bases. The CDR3 contains 13 residues. Per the germline V gene, CDR1 is LNHDA and CDR2 is SQIVND (reference sequence). CDR3 region: CASSIDGESPQHF. In DNA form, the CDR3 reads TGTGCCAGTAGTATTGACGGAGAATCGCCCCAGCATTTT.

CDR3 in amino acids: CASSLAVNEQYF. CDR3 DNA sequence: TGTGCCAGCAGCCTGGCAGTCAACGAGCAGTACTTC. The chain employs TRBV7-9 and TRBJ2-7; D not certain. The V end was cut by 5 bases, the J end by 5 bases, with 10 bases between. This CDR3 contains 12 residues. Germline CDR1 SEHNR, CDR2 FQNEAQ (reference sequence). The complete variable domain, with remaining parts taken from reference TRBV7-9 and TRBJ2-7, reads DTGVSQNPRHKITKRGQNVTFRCDPISEHNRLYWYRQTLGQGPEFLTYFQNEAQLEKSRLLSDRFSAERPKGSFSTLEIQRTEQGDSAMYLCASSLAVNEQYFGPGTRLTVT.

The sample holds a few counts of this clone. The rearrangement uses TRBV7-9 and TRBJ2-7; D might be TRBD2 (5 bases). CDR3 size: 13 residues. V shed 5 bases and J shed 6 bases, with 14 bases lying between them. From germline, CDR1 is SEHNR and CDR2 FQNEAQ (reference sequence). As DNA, the CDR3 is TGTGCCAGCAGCCCGGGGAGCGACCTCGAGCAGTACTTC. This sequence encodes CASSPGSDLEQYF.

V usage is TRBV9 and J usage is TRBJ1-1, with 10 positions matching TRBD1. Germline trimming cut 4 bases from V and 0 bases from J; bases unmatched to any gene: 12. Germline CDR1 is SGDLS and CDR2 is YYNGEE. This CDR3 has 18 residues. In DNA form, the CDR3 reads TGTGCCAGCAGCCTAATGGGACAGGGGTTAAACATGAACACTGAAGCTTTCTTT. Translating it yields CASSLMGQGLNMNTEAFF.

The gene calls are TRBV15 and TRBJ2-7, with D possibly being TRBD2 (5 bases). Looked up from germline, CDR1 is LNHNV and CDR2 is YYDKDF (reference sequence). V was clipped by 1 base and J by 5 bases, with 15 bases between them. The CDR3 runs 15 residues. The CDR3 DNA is TGTGCCACCAGCAGAGTGCCGGGAACGATCCACGAGCAGTACTTC. Protein product: CATSRVPGTIHEQYF.

The rearrangement links TRBV7-8 to TRBJ2-7; 11 bases are shared with TRBD2. CDR1 is SGHVS, CDR2 FQNEAQ, per germline. Losses at the gene ends were 5 bases for V and 2 bases for J; bases not matched to a gene: 2. The CDR3 has 14 amino acids. CDR3: CASSLGLAAYEQYF. The CDR3, as DNA: TGTGCCAGCAGCCTGGGACTAGCGGCCTACGAGCAGTACTTC.

CDR3 in DNA: TGTGCCAGCAGCGCAGAATATTACGAGCAGTACTTC. Translation: CASSAEYYEQYF. V gene TRBV9 combines with J gene TRBJ2-7; unclear D gene. CDR3 length: 12 amino acids. V gave up 3 bases and J gave up 4 bases, with 8 bases separating them. Germline assignment: CDR1 SGDLS and CDR2 YYNGEE.

The gene calls are TRBV28 and TRBJ2-7; 9 positions match TRBD2. There are 14 residues in the CDR3. V lost 6 bases to trimming and J lost 2 bases; unmatched junction nucleotides: 5. Germline lookup yields CDR1 MDHEN and CDR2 SYDVKM. CDR3 loop: CASSGLARTYEQYF. CDR3 in DNA: TGTGCCAGCAGCGGACTAGCGCGCACCTACGAGCAGTACTTC. The complete variable domain, with remaining parts taken from reference TRBV28 and TRBJ2-7, reads DVKVTQSSRYLVKRTGEKVFLECVQDMDHENMFWYRQDPGLGLRLIYFSYDVKMKEKGDIPEGYSVSREKKERFSLILESASTNQTSMYLCASSGLARTYEQYFGPGTRLTVT.

The chain carries TRBV6-5 and TRBJ1-4; possibly TRBD1 for D (5 bases). The CDR3 is made up of 13 amino acids. Trimming stripped 4 bases from V and 8 bases from J, with 11 bases between. Per the germline V gene, CDR1 is MNHEY and CDR2 is SVGAGI. The CDR3 DNA reads TGTGCCAGCAGTTCCCTGCGGGGCGAAAAACTGTTTTTT. It yields the protein CASSSLRGEKLFF.

This clone appeared a few times. The rearrangement links TRBV7-9 to TRBJ1-1; D might be TRBD1 (5 bases). The V and J ends lost 6 bases and 1 base respectively, with 9 bases between them. CDR1 and CDR2 (germline): SEHNR, FQNEAQ (reference sequence). This CDR3 has 13 amino acids. CDR3 bases: TGTGCCAGCAGGGACACCCCGAACACTGAAGCTTTCTTT. Residues: CASRDTPNTEAFF.

The chain uses TRBV5-6 and TRBJ1-1; 7 bases are shared with TRBD1. The CDR3 totals 12 residues. J was trimmed by 10 bases and V by 4 bases; bases with no gene match: 7. CDR1 and CDR2 (germline): SGHDT, YYEEEE. For the CDR3, the DNA is TGTGCCAGCAGCGGGGACAGTTGGGGAGCTTTCTTT. It translates to CASSGDSWGAFF.

This clone was seen only once. The gene calls are TRBV28 and TRBJ2-7; TRBD2 aligns across 9 bases. The CDR3 has 14 amino acids. Looked up from germline, CDR1 is MDHEN and CDR2 is SYDVKM. Trimming removed 6 bases from V and 4 bases from J; junction bases left unmatched: 7. The CDR3 DNA reads TGTGCCAGCAGCCTTAGCGGGAGCCAGTACGAGCAGTACTTC. It translates to CASSLSGSQYEQYF.

The chain uses TRBV10-3 and TRBJ2-6, with 9 bases lining up with TRBD1. CDR3 length equals 21 residues. In germline, CDR1 is ENHRY, CDR2 SYGVKD. V was pared by 0 bases and J by 0 bases, with 12 bases of the junction left unmatched. The CDR3 loop reads CAISESFTVPGQGSGANVLTF. CDR3 coding DNA: TGTGCCATCAGTGAGTCGTTCACCGTCCCGGGACAGGGCTCTGGGGCCAACGTCCTGACTTTC.